The 14 T cell receptor beta chains presented below share a single source sample, sequenced in a study of T cell clones after liver transplantation. Using immunoSEQ multiplex PCR, the repertoire was profiled, and TCRdb retains in-frame clones only, with some absent. The table records around 13,000 clones, around 74% of them present only once. This sample comprised CD8+ T cells from blood, obtained at the 22-month timepoint. The receptors derive from a human patient who received a liver transplant. Some T cells may be provided by the graft donor.

The CDR3 DNA reads TGTGCCAGCAGCGGCCGCTACTCTGGAAACACCATATATTTT. It is translated as CASSGRYSGNTIYF. The chain carries TRBV9 and TRBJ1-3, with unresolved D. This CDR3 is built from 14 residues. Germline-derived CDR1 and CDR2 are SGDLS and YYNGEE. V was trimmed by 3 bases and J by 0 bases, leaving 7 bases between them.

The chain employs TRBV2 and TRBJ2-5; D is unresolved. The CDR3 is 15 residues long. Germline V gene lookup returns CDR1 SNHLY and CDR2 FYNNEI. V was cut by 6 bases and J by 5 bases, with 19 bases left in between. As DNA, the CDR3 is TGTGCCAGCAGCCTGGAGATAGGCCTGGGGGAGACCCAGTACTTC. Translating gives CASSLEIGLGETQYF.

This chain uses TRBV6-6 with TRBJ1-5, with 8 nucleotides matching TRBD1. Trimming at V came to 1 base and at J to 7 bases, leaving 3 bases not matched to a gene. CDR1 and CDR2 (germline): MNHNY, SVGAGI (reference sequence). This CDR3 is 14 amino acids long. The CDR3 here is CASSYLQGEQPQHF. CDR3 nucleotide sequence: TGTGCCAGCAGTTACTTACAGGGGGAACAGCCCCAGCATTTT.

This rearrangement joins TRBV25-1 to TRBJ2-1; possibly TRBD2 for D (5 bases). Germline CDR1 and CDR2: MGHDK and SYGVNS. V dropped 3 bases and J dropped 4 bases, with 16 bases sitting between them. The CDR3 covers 16 residues. This chain's CDR3 is CASSESYGVRYNEQFF. In DNA, the CDR3 is TGTGCCAGCAGTGAGTCATACGGGGTACGTTACAATGAGCAGTTCTTC.

The rearrangement uses TRBV4-3 and TRBJ1-1; 9 positions match TRBD1. Losses at the gene ends were 0 bases for V and 9 bases for J; bases not matched to a gene: 11. This CDR3 has 16 amino acids. Germline CDR1 LGHNA, CDR2 YSLEER. CDR3 nucleotide sequence: TGCGCCAGCAGCCAAGATGTGGGCCCGGGACAGGGAAAAGCTTTCTTT. It encodes CASSQDVGPGQGKAFF.

This clone has more than one count but fewer than ten. V usage is TRBV9 and J usage is TRBJ1-1; tentative D call: TRBD1 (5 bases). This CDR3 contains 15 residues. Germline V CDR1 and CDR2: SGDLS, YYNGEE. V was trimmed by 4 bases and J by 6 bases, leaving 19 bases between them. DNA for the CDR3: TGTGCCAGCAGCCCGGGGCCGGGGGAAGCGTCTGAAGCTTTCTTT. Protein sequence: CASSPGPGEASEAFF.

This clone appeared a single time. The gene calls are TRBV10-3 and TRBJ2-3, with 12 bases aligning to TRBD2. The J segment lost 0 bases and the V segment lost 2 bases, leaving 0 bases of the junction unmatched. The CDR3 sequence is 16 residues long. Germline-derived CDR1 and CDR2 are ENHRY and SYGVKD. The CDR3 region is CAISELAGGSTDTQYF. CDR3 nucleotides: TGTGCCATCAGTGAGCTAGCGGGGGGGAGCACAGATACGCAGTATTTT.

The rearrangement uses TRBV6-5 and TRBJ2-2; 10 bases line up with TRBD2. The CDR3 is made up of 15 amino acids. J was trimmed by 4 bases and V by 2 bases; bases with no gene match: 1. In germline, CDR1 is MNHEY, CDR2 SVGAGI. This CDR3 reads CASSYSGGATGELFF. The CDR3 region has the DNA TGTGCCAGCAGTTACAGCGGGGGGGCCACCGGGGAGCTGTTTTTT.

The rearrangement uses TRBV6-6 and TRBJ1-2; D gene ambiguous. The germline gives CDR1 MNHNY, CDR2 SVGAGI (reference sequence). The V gene lost 0 bases and the J gene lost 7 bases, with 12 bases spanning the gap. The CDR3 has 14 residues. CDR3 sequence (DNA): TGTGCCAGCAGTTACTCAGGCAGTGTTTCTGGCTACACCTTC. Its protein is CASSYSGSVSGYTF.

The genes are TRBV6-6 and TRBJ2-7, with TRBD1 matching over 8 bases. The junction had 12 bases not matched to a gene; V was cut back by 10 bases and J by 7 bases. The CDR3 runs 13 residues. The germline gives CDR1 MNHNY, CDR2 SVGAGI (reference sequence). This chain's CDR3 is CATRQGAAGEQYF. DNA of the CDR3: TGTGCCACCCGTCAGGGGGCGGCCGGTGAGCAGTACTTC.

The sample holds a few counts of this clone. The chain has TRBV2 and TRBJ1-1, with 11 bases identical to TRBD1. V shed 8 bases, J shed 4 bases, and the junction held 9 bases outside the gene matches. CDR1 is SNHLY, CDR2 FYNNEI, per germline. The CDR3 covers 15 residues. CDR3 DNA sequence: TGTGCCAGCCATACCGGGACAGGGGGGTCCACTGAAGCTTTCTTT. This encodes CASHTGTGGSTEAFF.

Only one count was recorded for this clone. V and J are TRBV4-2 and TRBJ2-3; D is perhaps TRBD2 (5 bases). The germline gives CDR1 LGHNA, CDR2 YNFKEQ. Trimming left V 2 bases short and J 2 bases short, with 23 bases between. The CDR3 is 19 residues long. The CDR3 region is CASSQPRRPSGEPTDTQYF. The CDR3 DNA reads TGTGCCAGCAGCCAACCTAGGAGACCCAGCGGAGAACCCACAGATACGCAGTATTTT.

Here the CDR3 DNA reads TGTGCCAGCAGCTTAGGGCGGACAACTAATGAAAAACTGTTTTTT. Its protein is CASSLGRTTNEKLFF. The chain couples TRBV7-2 to TRBJ1-4; the D is unclear. V was clipped by 1 base and J by 0 bases, with 6 bases between them. The CDR3 runs 15 residues. Germline CDR1 is SGHTA and CDR2 is FQGNSA.

This clone has just one count. The chain has TRBV7-6 and TRBJ2-3, with 10 positions matching TRBD1. The CDR3 is 15 amino acids. The germline gives CDR1 SGHVS, CDR2 FNYEAQ. Trimming at V came to 5 bases and at J to 1 base, leaving 3 bases not matched to a gene. The CDR3 loop reads CASSLGQGGTDTQYF. The DNA for the CDR3 is TGTGCCAGCAGCCTAGGACAGGGGGGCACAGATACGCAGTATTTT.